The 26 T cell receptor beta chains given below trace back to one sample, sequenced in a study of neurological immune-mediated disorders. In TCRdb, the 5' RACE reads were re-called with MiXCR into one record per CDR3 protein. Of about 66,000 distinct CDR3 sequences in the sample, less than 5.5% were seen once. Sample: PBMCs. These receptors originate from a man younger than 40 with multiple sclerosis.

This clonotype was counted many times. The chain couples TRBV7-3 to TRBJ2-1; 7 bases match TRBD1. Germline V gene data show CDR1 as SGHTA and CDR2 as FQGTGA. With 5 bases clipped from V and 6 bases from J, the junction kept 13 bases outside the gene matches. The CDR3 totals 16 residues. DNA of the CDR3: TGTGCCAGCAGCCGACAGGGCTATAGTAGAGGCAATGAGCAGTTCTTC. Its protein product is CASSRQGYSRGNEQFF. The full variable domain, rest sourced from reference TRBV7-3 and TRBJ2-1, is GAGVSQTPSNKVTEKGKYVELRCDPISGHTALYWYRQSLGQGPEFLIYFQGTGAADDSGLPNDRFFAVRPEGSVSTLKIQRTERGDSAVYLCASSRQGYSRGNEQFFGPGTRLTVL.

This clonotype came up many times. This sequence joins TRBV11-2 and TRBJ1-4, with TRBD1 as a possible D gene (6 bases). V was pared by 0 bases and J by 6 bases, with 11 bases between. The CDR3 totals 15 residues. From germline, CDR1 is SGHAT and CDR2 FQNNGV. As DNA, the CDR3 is TGTGCCAGCAGCTTAGACGCAGGGGAGGATGAAAAACTGTTTTTT. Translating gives CASSLDAGEDEKLFF.

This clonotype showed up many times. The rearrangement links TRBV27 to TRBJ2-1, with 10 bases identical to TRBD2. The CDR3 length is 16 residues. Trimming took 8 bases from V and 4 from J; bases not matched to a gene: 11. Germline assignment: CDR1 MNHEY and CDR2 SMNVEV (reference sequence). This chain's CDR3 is CASRRRVAGGYNEQFF. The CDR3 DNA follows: TGTGCCAGCCGTCGAAGAGTAGCGGGGGGTTACAATGAGCAGTTCTTC.

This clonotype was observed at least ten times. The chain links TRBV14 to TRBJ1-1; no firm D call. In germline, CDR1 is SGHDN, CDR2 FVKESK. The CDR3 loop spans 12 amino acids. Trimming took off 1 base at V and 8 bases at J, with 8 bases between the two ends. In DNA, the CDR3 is TGTGCCAGCAGCCAAGGGATCCTGGAAGCTTTCTTT. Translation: CASSQGILEAFF. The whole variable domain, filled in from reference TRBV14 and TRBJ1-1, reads EAGVTQFPSHSVIEKGQTVTLRCDPISGHDNLYWYRRVMGKEIKFLLHFVKESKQDESGMPNNRFLAERTGGTYSTLKVQPAELEDSGVYFCASSQGILEAFFGQGTRLTVV.

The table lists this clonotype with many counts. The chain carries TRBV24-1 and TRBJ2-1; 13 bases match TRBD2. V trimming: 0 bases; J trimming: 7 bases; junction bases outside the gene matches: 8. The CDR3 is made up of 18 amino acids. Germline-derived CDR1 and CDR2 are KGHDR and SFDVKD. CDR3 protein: CATSDLGGGLAGTNEQFF. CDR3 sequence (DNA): TGTGCCACCAGTGATTTGGGTGGGGGACTAGCGGGGACAAATGAGCAGTTCTTC.

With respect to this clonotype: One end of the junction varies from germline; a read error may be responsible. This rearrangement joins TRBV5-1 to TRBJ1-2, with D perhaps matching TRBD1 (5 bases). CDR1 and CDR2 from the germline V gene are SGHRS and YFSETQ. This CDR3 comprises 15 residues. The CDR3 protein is CASSPRWDFNYGYTF. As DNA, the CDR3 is TGTGCCAGCAGCCCGCGGTGGGACTTTAACTATGGCTACACCTTC.

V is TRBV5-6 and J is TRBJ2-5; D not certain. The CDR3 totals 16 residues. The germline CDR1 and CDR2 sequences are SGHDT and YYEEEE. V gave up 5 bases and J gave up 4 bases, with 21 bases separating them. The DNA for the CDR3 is TGTGCCAGCAGTGCCTTTGGGTCTTTAATGGGAGAGACCCAGTACTTC. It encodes CASSAFGSLMGETQYF.

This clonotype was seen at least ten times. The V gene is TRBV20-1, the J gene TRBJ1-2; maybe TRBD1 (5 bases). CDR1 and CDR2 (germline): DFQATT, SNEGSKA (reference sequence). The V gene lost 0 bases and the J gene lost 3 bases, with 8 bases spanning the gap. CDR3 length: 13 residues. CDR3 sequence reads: CSAREGGHYGYTF. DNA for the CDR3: TGCAGTGCTAGAGAGGGGGGACACTATGGCTACACCTTC.

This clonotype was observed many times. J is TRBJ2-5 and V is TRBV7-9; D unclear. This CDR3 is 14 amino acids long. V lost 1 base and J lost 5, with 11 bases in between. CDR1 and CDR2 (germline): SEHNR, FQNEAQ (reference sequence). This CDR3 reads CASSLVRRPETQYF. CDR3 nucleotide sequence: TGTGCCAGCAGCTTAGTCCGCAGGCCGGAGACCCAGTACTTC.

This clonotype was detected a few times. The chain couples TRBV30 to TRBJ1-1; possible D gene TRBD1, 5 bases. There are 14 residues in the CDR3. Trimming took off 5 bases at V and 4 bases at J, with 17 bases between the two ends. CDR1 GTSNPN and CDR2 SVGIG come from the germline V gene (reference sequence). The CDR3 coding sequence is TGTGCCTGGGGTGATCAGGGCCTTAGCACTGAAGCTTTCTTT. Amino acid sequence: CAWGDQGLSTEAFF.

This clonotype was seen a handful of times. The CDR3 nucleotides are TGCAGCGTTGCCGGACAGTTGAGCTCCTACAATGAGCAGTTCTTC. This gives the protein CSVAGQLSSYNEQFF. The chain has TRBV29-1 and TRBJ2-1; D might be TRBD1 (6 bases). Trimming shortened V by 4 bases and J by 0 bases, and 13 bases separated the two germline ends. The CDR3 length is 15 residues. From germline, CDR1 is SQVTM and CDR2 ANQGSEA.

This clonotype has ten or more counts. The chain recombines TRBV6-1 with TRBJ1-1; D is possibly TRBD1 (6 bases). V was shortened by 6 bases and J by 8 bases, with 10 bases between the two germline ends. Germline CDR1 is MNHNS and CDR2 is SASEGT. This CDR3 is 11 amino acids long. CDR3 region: CASRADREAFF. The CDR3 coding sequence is TGTGCCAGCAGGGCAGACAGGGAAGCTTTCTTT.

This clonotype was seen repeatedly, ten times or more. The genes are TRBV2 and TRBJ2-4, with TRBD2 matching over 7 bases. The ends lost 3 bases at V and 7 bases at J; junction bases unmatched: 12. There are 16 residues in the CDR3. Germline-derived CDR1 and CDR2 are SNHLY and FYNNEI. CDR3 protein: CASSDWGGFTRNIQYF. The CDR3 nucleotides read TGTGCCAGCAGTGACTGGGGGGGTTTTACAAGGAACATTCAGTACTTC.

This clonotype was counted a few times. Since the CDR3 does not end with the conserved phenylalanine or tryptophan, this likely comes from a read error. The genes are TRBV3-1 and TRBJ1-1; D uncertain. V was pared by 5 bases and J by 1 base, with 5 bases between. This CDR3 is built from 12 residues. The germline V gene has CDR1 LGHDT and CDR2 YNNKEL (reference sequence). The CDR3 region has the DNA TGTGCCAGCAGCAAGACGAACACTGAAGCTTTCTTA. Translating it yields CASSKTNTEAFL.

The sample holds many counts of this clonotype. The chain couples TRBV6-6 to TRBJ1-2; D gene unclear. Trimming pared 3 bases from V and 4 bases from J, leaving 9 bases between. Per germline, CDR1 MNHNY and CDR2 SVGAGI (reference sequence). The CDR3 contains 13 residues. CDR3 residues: CASSYVRTYGYTF. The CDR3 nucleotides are TGTGCCAGCAGTTATGTCAGGACCTATGGCTACACCTTC.

DNA for the CDR3: TGTGCCAGCAGCTTAGGAGGGGCGAACACCGGGGAGCTGTTTTTT. Residues: CASSLGGANTGELFF. The chain links TRBV11-3 to TRBJ2-2, with D perhaps assigned TRBD1 or TRBD2 (5 bases each). This CDR3 is 15 amino acids long. Looked up from germline, CDR1 is SGHNT and CDR2 is YENEEA. V lost 1 base and J lost 0, with 6 bases in between.

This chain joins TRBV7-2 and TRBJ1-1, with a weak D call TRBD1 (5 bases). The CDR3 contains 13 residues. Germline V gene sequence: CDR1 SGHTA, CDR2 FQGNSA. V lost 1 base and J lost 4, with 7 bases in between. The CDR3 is CASSLGQFTEAFF. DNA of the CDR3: TGTGCCAGCAGCTTAGGACAGTTCACTGAAGCTTTCTTT.

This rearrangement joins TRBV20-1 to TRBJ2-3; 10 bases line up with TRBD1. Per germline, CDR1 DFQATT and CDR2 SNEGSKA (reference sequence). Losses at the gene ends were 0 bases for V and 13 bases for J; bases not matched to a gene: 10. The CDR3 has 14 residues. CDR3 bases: TGCAGTGCTAGAGATCGGGACAGGGGCCAAAAAAAGTATTTT. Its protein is CSARDRDRGQKKYF.

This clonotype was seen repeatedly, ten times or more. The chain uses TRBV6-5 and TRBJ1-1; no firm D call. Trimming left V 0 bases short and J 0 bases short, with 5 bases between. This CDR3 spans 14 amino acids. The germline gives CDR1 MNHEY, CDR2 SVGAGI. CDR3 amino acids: CASSYSNLNTEAFF. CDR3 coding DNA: TGTGCCAGCAGTTACTCGAATTTGAACACTGAAGCTTTCTTT.

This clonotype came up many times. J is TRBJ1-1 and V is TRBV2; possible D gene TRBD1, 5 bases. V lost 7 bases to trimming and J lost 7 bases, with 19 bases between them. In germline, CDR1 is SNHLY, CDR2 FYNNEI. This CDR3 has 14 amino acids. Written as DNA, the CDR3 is TGTGCCAGCACTAACCGCAGGGAAGGGGATGAAGCTTTCTTT. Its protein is CASTNRREGDEAFF.

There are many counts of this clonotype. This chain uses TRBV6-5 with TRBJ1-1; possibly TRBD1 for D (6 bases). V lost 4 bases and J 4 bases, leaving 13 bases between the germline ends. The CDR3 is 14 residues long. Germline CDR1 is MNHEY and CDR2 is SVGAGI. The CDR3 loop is CASSFTGTGTEAFF. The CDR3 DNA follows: TGTGCCAGCAGTTTCACAGGGACGGGCACTGAAGCTTTCTTT.

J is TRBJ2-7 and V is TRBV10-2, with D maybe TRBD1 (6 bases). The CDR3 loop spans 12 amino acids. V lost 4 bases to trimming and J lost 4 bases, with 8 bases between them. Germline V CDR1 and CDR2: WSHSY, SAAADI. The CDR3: CASSGGQYEQYV. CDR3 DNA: TGCGCCAGCAGTGGGGGGCAGTACGAGCAGTACGTC.

The CDR3 spells CASSFMGAGNEKLFF. Here the CDR3 DNA reads TGCGCCAGCAGCTTCATGGGGGCCGGGAATGAAAAACTGTTTTTT. The rearrangement links TRBV5-1 to TRBJ1-4; maybe TRBD1 (6 bases). Trimming cost V 2 bases and J 5 bases, with 13 bases left between them. Germline V gene sequence: CDR1 SGHRS, CDR2 YFSETQ. The CDR3 has 15 amino acids.

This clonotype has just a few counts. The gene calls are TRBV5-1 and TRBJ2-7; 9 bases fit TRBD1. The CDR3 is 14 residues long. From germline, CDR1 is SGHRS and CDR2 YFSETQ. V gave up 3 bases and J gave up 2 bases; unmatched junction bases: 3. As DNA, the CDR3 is TGCGCCAGCAGCTCGGACAGGGGAGCCTACGAGCAGTACTTC. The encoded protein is CASSSDRGAYEQYF. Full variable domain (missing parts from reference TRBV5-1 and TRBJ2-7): KAGVTQTPRYLIKTRGQQVTLSCSPISGHRSVSWYQQTPGQGLQFLFEYFSETQRNKGNFPGRFSGRQFSNSRSEMNVSTLELGDSALYLCASSSDRGAYEQYFGPGTRLTVT.

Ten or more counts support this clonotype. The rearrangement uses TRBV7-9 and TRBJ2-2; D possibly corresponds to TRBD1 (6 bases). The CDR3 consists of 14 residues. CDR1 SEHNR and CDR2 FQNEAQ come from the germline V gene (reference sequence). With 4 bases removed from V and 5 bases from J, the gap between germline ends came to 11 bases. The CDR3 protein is CASSSAGQTGELFF. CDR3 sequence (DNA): TGTGCCAGCAGCTCAGCCGGACAGACCGGGGAGCTGTTTTTT. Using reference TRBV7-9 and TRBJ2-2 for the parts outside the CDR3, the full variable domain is DTGVSQNPRHKITKRGQNVTFRCDPISEHNRLYWYRQTLGQGPEFLTYFQNEAQLEKSRLLSDRFSAERPKGSFSTLEIQRTEQGDSAMYLCASSSAGQTGELFFGEGSRLTVL.

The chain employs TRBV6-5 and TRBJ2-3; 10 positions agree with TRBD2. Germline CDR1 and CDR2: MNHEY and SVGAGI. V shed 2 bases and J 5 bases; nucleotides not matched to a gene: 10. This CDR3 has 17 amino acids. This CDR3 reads CASSYRGLAGARDTQYF. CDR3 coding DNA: TGTGCCAGCAGTTACAGGGGGCTAGCGGGGGCCAGAGATACGCAGTATTTT.